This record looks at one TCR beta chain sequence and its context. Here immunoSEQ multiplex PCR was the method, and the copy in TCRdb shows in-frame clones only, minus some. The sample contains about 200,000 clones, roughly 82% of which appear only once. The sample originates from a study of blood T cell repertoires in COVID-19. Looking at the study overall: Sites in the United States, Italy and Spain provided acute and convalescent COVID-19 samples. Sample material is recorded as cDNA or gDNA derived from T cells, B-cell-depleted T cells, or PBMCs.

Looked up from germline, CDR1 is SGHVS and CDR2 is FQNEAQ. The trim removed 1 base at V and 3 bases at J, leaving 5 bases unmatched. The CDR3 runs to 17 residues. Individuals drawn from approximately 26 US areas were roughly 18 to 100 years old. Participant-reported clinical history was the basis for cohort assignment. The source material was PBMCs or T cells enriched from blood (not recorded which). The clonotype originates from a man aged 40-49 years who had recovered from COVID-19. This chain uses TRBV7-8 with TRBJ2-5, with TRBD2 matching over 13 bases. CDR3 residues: CASSLGTSGRSEETQYF. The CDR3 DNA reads TGTGCCAGCAGCTTAGGGACTAGCGGGAGATCAGAAGAGACCCAGTACTTC.